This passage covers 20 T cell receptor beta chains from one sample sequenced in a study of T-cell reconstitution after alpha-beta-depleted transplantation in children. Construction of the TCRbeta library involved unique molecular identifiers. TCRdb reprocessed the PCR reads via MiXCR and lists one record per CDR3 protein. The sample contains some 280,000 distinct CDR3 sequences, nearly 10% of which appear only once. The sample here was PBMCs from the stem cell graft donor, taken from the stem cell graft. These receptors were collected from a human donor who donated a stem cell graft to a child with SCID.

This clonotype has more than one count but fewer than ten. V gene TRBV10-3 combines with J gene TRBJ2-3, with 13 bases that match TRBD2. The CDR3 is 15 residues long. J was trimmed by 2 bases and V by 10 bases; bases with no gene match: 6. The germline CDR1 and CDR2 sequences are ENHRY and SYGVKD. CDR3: CASAGTSGDTDTQYF. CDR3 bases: TGTGCCAGCGCTGGGACTAGCGGGGACACAGATACGCAGTATTTT.

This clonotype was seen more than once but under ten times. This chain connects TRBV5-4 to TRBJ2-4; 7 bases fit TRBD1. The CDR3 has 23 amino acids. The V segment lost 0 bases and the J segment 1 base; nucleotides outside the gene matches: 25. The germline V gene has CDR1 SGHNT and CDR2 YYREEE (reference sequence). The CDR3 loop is CASSLGWDRENPRQRGAKNIQYF. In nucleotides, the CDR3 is TGTGCCAGCAGCTTGGGCTGGGACAGAGAGAACCCTCGCCAAAGGGGCGCCAAAAACATTCAGTACTTC.

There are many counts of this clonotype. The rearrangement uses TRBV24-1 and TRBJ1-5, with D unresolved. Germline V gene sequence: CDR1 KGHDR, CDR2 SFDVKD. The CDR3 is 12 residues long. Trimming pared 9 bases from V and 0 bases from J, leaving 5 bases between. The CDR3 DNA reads TGTGCCACCGAGGATAGCAATCAGCCCCAGCATTTT. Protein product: CATEDSNQPQHF.

The CDR3 reads CSARPGQVPGELFF. Here the CDR3 DNA reads TGCAGTGCCCGGCCGGGACAAGTCCCCGGGGAGCTGTTTTTT. The chain recombines TRBV20-1 with TRBJ2-2, with D possibly TRBD1 on 6 matching bases. Trimming removed 6 bases at V and 6 bases at J, with 17 bases between. The CDR3 covers 14 residues. Germline lookup yields CDR1 DFQATT and CDR2 SNEGSKA (reference sequence).

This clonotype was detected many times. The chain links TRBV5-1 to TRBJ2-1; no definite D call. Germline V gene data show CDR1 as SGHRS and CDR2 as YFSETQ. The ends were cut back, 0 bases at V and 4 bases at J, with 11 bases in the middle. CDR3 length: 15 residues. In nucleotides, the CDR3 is TGCGCCAGCAGCTTGGGAGAGTTGGTTTACAATGAGCAGTTCTTC. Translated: CASSLGELVYNEQFF.

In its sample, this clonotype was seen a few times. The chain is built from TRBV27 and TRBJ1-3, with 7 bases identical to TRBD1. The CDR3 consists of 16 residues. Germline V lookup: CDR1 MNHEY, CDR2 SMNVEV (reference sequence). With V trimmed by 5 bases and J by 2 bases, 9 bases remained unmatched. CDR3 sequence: CASSPEPTGTGNTIYF. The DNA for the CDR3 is TGTGCCAGCAGTCCCGAACCGACAGGGACTGGAAACACCATATATTTT.

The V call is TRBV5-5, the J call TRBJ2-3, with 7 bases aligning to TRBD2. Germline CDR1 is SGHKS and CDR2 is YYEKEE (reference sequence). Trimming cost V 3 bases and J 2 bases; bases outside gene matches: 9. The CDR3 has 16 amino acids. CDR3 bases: TGTGCCAGCAGCTCCCACGGGACTATCACCACAGATACGCAGTATTTT. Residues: CASSSHGTITTDTQYF.

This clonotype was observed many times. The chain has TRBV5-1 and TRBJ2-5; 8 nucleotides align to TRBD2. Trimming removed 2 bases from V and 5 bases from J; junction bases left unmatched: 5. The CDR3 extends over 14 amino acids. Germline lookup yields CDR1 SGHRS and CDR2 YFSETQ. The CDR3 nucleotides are TGCGCCAGCAGCTTCGGGGGGGTAGAGGAGACCCAGTACTTC. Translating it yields CASSFGGVEETQYF. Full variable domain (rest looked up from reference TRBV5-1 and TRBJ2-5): KAGVTQTPRYLIKTRGQQVTLSCSPISGHRSVSWYQQTPGQGLQFLFEYFSETQRNKGNFPGRFSGRQFSNSRSEMNVSTLELGDSALYLCASSFGGVEETQYFGPGTRLLVL.

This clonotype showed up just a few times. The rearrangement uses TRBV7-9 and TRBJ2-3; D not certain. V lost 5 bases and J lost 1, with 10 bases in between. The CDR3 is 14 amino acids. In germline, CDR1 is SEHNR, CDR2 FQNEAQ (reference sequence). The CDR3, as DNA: TGTGCCAGCAGCGATGACGGCCGCACAGATACGCAGTATTTT. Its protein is CASSDDGRTDTQYF.

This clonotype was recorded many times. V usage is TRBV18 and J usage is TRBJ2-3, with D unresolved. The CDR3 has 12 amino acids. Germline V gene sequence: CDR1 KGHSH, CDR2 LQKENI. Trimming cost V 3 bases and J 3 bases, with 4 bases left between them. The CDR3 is CASSPATDTQYF. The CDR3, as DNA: TGTGCCAGCTCACCCGCGACAGATACGCAGTATTTT.

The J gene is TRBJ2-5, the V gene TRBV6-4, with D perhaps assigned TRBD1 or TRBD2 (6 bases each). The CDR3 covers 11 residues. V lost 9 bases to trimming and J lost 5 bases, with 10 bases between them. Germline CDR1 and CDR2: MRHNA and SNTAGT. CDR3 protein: CARQGRETQYF. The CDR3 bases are TGTGCCAGGCAGGGGAGGGAGACCCAGTACTTC.

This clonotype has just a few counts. CDR3 DNA sequence: TGTGCCAGCAGTGCCAGACAGGGAAACCAGCCCCAGCATTTT. This translates into CASSARQGNQPQHF. This rearrangement joins TRBV12-3 or TRBV12-4 to TRBJ1-5; 7 bases align to TRBD1. This CDR3 is built from 14 residues. Losses at the gene ends were 5 bases for V and 7 bases for J; bases not matched to a gene: 8.

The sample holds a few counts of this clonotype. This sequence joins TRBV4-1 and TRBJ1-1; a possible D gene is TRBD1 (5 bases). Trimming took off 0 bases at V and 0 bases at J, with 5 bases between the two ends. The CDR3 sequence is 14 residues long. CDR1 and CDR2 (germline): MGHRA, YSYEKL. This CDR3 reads CASSQETVNTEAFF. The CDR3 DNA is TGCGCCAGCAGCCAAGAGACAGTGAACACTGAAGCTTTCTTT.

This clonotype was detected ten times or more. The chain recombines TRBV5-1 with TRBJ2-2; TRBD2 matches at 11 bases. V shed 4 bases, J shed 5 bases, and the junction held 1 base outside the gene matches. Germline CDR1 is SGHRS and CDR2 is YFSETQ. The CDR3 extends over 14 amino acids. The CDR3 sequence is CASSPSGGTGELFF. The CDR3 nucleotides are TGCGCCAGCAGCCCTAGCGGGGGGACCGGGGAGCTGTTTTTT.

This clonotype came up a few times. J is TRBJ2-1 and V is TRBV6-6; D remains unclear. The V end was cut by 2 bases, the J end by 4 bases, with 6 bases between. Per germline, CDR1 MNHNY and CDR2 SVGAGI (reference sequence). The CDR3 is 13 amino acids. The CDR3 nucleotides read TGTGCCAGCAGTTACGAGCCTTACAATGAGCAGTTCTTC. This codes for CASSYEPYNEQFF.

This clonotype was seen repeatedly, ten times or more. The CDR3 sequence: CASSSPSGNEQFF. CDR3 in DNA: TGTGCCAGCAGTAGTCCTAGCGGCAATGAGCAGTTCTTC. J is TRBJ2-1 and V is TRBV12-3 or TRBV12-4, with 7 bases identical to TRBD2. The CDR3 has 13 residues. V shed 5 bases, J shed 6 bases, and the junction held 4 bases outside the gene matches.

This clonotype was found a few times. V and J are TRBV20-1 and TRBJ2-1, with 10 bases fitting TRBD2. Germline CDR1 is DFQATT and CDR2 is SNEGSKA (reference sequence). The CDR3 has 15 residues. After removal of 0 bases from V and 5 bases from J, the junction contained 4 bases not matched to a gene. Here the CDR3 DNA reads TGCAGTGCTAGAGATGTAGCGGGGGGAAACAATGAGCAGTTCTTC. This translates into CSARDVAGGNNEQFF.

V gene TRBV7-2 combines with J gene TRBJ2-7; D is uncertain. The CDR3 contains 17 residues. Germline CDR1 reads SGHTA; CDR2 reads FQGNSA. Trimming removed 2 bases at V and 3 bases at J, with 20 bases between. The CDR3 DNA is TGTGCCAGCAGCTTAAGGCGAGTCTCAGCCGACATCTACGAGCAGTACTTC. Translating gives CASSLRRVSADIYEQYF.

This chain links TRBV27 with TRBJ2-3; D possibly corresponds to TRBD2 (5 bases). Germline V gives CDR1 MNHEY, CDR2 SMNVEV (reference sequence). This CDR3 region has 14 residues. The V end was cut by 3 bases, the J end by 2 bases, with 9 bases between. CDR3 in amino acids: CASSFSEDTDTQYF. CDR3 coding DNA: TGTGCCAGCAGTTTTTCGGAGGACACAGATACGCAGTATTTT.

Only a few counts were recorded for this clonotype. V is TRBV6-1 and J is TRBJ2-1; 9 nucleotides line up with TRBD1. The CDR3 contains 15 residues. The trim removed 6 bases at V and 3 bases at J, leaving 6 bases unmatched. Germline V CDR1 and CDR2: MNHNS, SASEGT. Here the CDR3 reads CASSFRDRVYNEQFF. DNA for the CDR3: TGTGCCAGCAGCTTCCGGGACAGGGTCTACAATGAGCAGTTCTTC.